The source of this T cell receptor beta chain is a study of molecular identifiers for immune sequencing clone quantification. This clonotype was found many times. Antigen unknown. CDR1 and CDR2 from the germline V gene are MDHEN and SYDVKM. The CDR3 extends over 14 amino acids. Trimming pared 4 bases from V and 5 bases from J, leaving 14 bases between. MiXCR was run by TCRdb on the PCR reads, yielding one entry per CDR3 protein. The table records just over 40,000 distinct CDR3 sequences, about 24% of them present only once. Study-wide findings and caveats: Single-cell amounts of spiked Jurkat TCR RNA were reportedly detectable among approximately 1 million naive cells.

Sequenced material: naive CD8+ T cells from blood, with Jurkat cell RNA spiked in. The subset denotes: FACS-sorted CD8+CD4-CCR7+CD45RA+ naive T cells. The origin of this receptor is a human donor in good health. Some libraries in this study had Jurkat cell RNA spiked in. The rearrangement uses TRBV28 and TRBJ1-1; D is ambiguous. The CDR3 here is CASSSRRQPTEAFF. DNA for the CDR3: TGTGCCAGCAGTTCACGACGGCAGCCAACTGAAGCTTTCTTT.